This T cell receptor beta chain was sequenced for a study of breast tumors, draining lymph nodes, adjacent tissues. Using its own MiXCR run on the multiplex PCR reads, TCRdb lists one record per CDR3 protein. Seen here are 20,000 to 25,000 distinct CDR3 sequences, about 60% observed once, and the top ten hold 13% to 15%. Trimming cost V 2 bases and J 0 bases; bases outside gene matches: 3. The CDR3 covers 16 residues. Per germline, CDR1 LGHNA and CDR2 YNFKEQ. This clonotype was counted at least ten times. Antigen specificity is unknown. Study results and limitations: Tumors had less TCR diversity than lymph nodes, more than nontumor tissue. Tumor T cell lymph node origin was a supported hypothesis, not proven.

The clonotype originates from a female donor with breast cancer. Some clones in this sample may be carry-over from other donors' samples. This rearrangement joins TRBV4-2 to TRBJ2-1, with TRBD2 identical over 8 bases. The sequencing sample was made of breast tumor tissue. CDR3: CASSQRGGYSYNEQFF. The CDR3 region has the DNA TGTGCCAGCAGCCAACGCGGGGGGTACTCCTACAATGAGCAGTTCTTC.